This paragraph reports one T cell receptor beta chain. 5'RACE template switching generated TCR cDNA, adding a universal primer site and UMIs. TCRdb fed the 5' RACE reads into MiXCR, producing one record per CDR3 protein. The table lists 450,000 to 600,000 distinct CDR3 sequences, around an eighth of them singletons, with about 14% in the top ten. CDR3 size: 15 residues. V lost 5 bases, J lost 2 bases, and 5 bases stayed unmatched. Per the germline V gene, CDR1 is SEHNR and CDR2 is FQNEAQ (reference sequence). The data originate from a study of T cells after yellow fever vaccination. V gene TRBV7-9 combines with J gene TRBJ1-2; TRBD1 matches 10 bases. This receptor was obtained from a man between 25 and 39 years old who received the YFV17D yellow fever vaccine. Sequencing was performed on PBMCs, taken on the day of the yellow fever booster vaccination. The CDR3 loop is CASSPGTGVNYGYTF. In DNA, the CDR3 is TGTGCCAGCAGCCCGGGGACAGGGGTAAACTATGGCTACACCTTC.